These 15 T cell receptor beta chains came from one sample sequenced in a study of blood T cell repertoires in COVID-19. Using immunoSEQ multiplex PCR, the repertoire was profiled, and TCRdb retains in-frame clones only, with some absent. The table lists about 250,000 clones, about four fifths of them singletons, with about 9.6% in the top ten. The sample taken for sequencing was peripheral blood. The receptors were sampled from a man at least 80 years old with acute or convalescent COVID-19.

The count of this clone is one. CDR3 sequence reads: CASSYRDEKLFF. DNA for the CDR3: TGTGCCAGTAGTTACAGGGATGAAAAACTGTTTTTT. The V and J genes are TRBV19 and TRBJ1-4; TRBD1 might be the D (6 bases). The V gene's germline CDR1 is LNHDA and CDR2 SQIVND (reference sequence). Trimming shortened V by 5 bases and J by 6 bases, and 7 bases separated the two germline ends. The CDR3 loop spans 12 amino acids.

The chain has TRBV19 and TRBJ1-6, with a weak D call TRBD1 (5 bases). This CDR3 spans 15 amino acids. CDR1 is LNHDA and CDR2 is SQIVND in the germline V gene (reference sequence). The V end lost 4 bases, the J end lost 9 bases, and 16 bases lay between the germline ends. The CDR3 is CASSKGRQGGSPLHF. CDR3 DNA sequence: TGTGCCAGTAGTAAGGGGCGGCAGGGAGGTTCACCCCTCCACTTT.

This rearrangement joins TRBV7-9 to TRBJ1-6; TRBD1 matches 10 bases. The CDR3 extends over 14 amino acids. Trimming removed 5 bases from V and 9 bases from J; junction bases left unmatched: 4. Germline V gives CDR1 SEHNR, CDR2 FQNEAQ (reference sequence). The CDR3 nucleotides read TGTGCCAGCAGCACGGGACAGGGGACTTCACCCCTCCACTTT. Its protein product is CASSTGQGTSPLHF.

This rearrangement joins TRBV3-1 (or the pseudogene TRBV3-2) to TRBJ1-4, with no clear D. The CDR3 has 15 amino acids. V lost 0 bases and J lost 8, with 13 bases in between. Germline CDR1 reads LGHDT; CDR2 reads YNNKEL (reference sequence). The CDR3 reads CASSQDGEGGEKLFF. DNA for the CDR3: TGTGCCAGCAGCCAAGATGGGGAGGGAGGAGAAAAACTGTTTTTT.

This chain joins TRBV7-9 and TRBJ1-1; 7 bases are a match to TRBD1. This CDR3 has 14 amino acids. Germline trimming cut 4 bases from V and 1 base from J; bases unmatched to any gene: 3. From germline, CDR1 is SEHNR and CDR2 FQNEAQ (reference sequence). The CDR3 DNA sequence: TGTGCCAGCAGCTGGCGACAGGGGAACACTGAAGCTTTCTTT. This encodes CASSWRQGNTEAFF.

The chain has TRBV2 and TRBJ1-1; D gene ambiguous. This CDR3 is built from 14 residues. Germline V gene lookup returns CDR1 SNHLY and CDR2 FYNNEI. Trimming stripped 7 bases from V and 1 base from J, with 13 bases between. CDR3 sequence: CASKFLEGNTEAFF. CDR3 DNA sequence: TGTGCCAGCAAGTTTTTAGAGGGGAACACTGAAGCTTTCTTT.

This sequence joins TRBV28 and TRBJ2-7; 7 positions match TRBD1. The CDR3 has 16 residues. V lost 5 bases, J lost 7 bases, and 17 bases stayed unmatched. Germline assignment: CDR1 MDHEN and CDR2 SYDVKM. The CDR3 here is CASSPPQTGALMEQYF. The CDR3 DNA sequence: TGTGCCAGCAGTCCACCCCAAACAGGGGCTCTGATGGAGCAGTACTTC.

The genes are TRBV18 and TRBJ1-5, with D possibly TRBD1 on 6 matching bases. CDR1 is KGHSH and CDR2 is LQKENI in the germline V gene. The length of the CDR3 is 14 residues. Trimming pared 4 bases from V and 0 bases from J, leaving 7 bases between. The CDR3 is CASSQQGSNQPQHF. The CDR3 DNA follows: TGTGCCAGCTCACAACAGGGTAGCAATCAGCCCCAGCATTTT. Supplemented by reference TRBV18 and TRBJ1-5, the full variable domain reads NAGVMQNPRHLVRRRGQEARLRCSPMKGHSHVYWYRQLPEEGLKFMVYLQKENIIDESGMPKERFSAEFPKEGPSILRIQQVVRGDSAAYFCASSQQGSNQPQHFGDGTRLSIL.

The chain couples TRBV19 to TRBJ1-5, with 9 bases that match TRBD1. V gave up 6 bases and J gave up 4 bases; unmatched junction bases: 4. Germline V gives CDR1 LNHDA, CDR2 SQIVND (reference sequence). The CDR3 contains 14 residues. CDR3 protein: CASRPGTGNQPQHF. CDR3 nucleotide sequence: TGTGCCAGTAGGCCCGGGACAGGGAATCAGCCCCAGCATTTT.

This chain connects TRBV5-1 to TRBJ1-5; possible D gene TRBD1, 5 bases. CDR1 is SGHRS and CDR2 is YFSETQ in the germline V gene. Trimming pared 4 bases from V and 4 bases from J, leaving 12 bases between. The CDR3 is 14 residues long. The CDR3 DNA reads TGCGCCAGCAGCCGCCTCGGGGGGAATCAGCCCCAGCATTTT. It is translated as CASSRLGGNQPQHF.

The V and J genes are TRBV24-1 and TRBJ2-1; 8 nucleotides align to TRBD2. This CDR3 comprises 18 residues. Germline CDR1 KGHDR, CDR2 SFDVKD. J lost 0 bases, V lost 5 bases, and 11 bases had no gene match. The CDR3 loop is CATSVSWGGGTSYNEQFF. In nucleotides, the CDR3 is TGTGCCACCAGTGTCTCCTGGGGCGGGGGGACCTCCTACAATGAGCAGTTCTTC.

V is TRBV7-3 and J is TRBJ2-1, with 9 positions matching TRBD2. The CDR3 is 12 residues long. Germline CDR1 and CDR2: SGHTA and FQGTGA. The V segment lost 5 bases and the J segment 10 bases; nucleotides outside the gene matches: 3. The CDR3 region has the DNA TGTGCCAGCAGCCCAAGCGGGGGGGAGCAGTTCTTC. Residues: CASSPSGGEQFF.

In its sample, this clone was seen a few times. The chain is built from TRBV5-6 and TRBJ1-1, with 7 bases identical to TRBD1. The V gene end was trimmed by 4 bases and the J gene end by 5 bases; junction bases not matched to a gene: 8. The length of the CDR3 is 14 residues. Germline assignment: CDR1 SGHDT and CDR2 YYEEEE. The CDR3 DNA follows: TGTGCCAGCAGCCCCCCCGAGACAGGGACTGAAGCTTTCTTT. This encodes CASSPPETGTEAFF.

This chain links TRBV27 with TRBJ2-7, with D possibly matching TRBD2 (5 bases). The V and J ends lost 4 bases and 5 bases respectively, with 15 bases between them. The CDR3 is 14 residues long. The V gene's germline CDR1 is MNHEY and CDR2 SMNVEV (reference sequence). The CDR3 loop is CASSYGKERNEQYF. Here the CDR3 DNA reads TGTGCCAGCAGTTACGGGAAAGAAAGGAACGAGCAGTACTTC.

J is TRBJ2-7 and V is TRBV28; 11 bases fit TRBD1. The V gene's germline CDR1 is MDHEN and CDR2 SYDVKM. J lost 7 bases, V lost 7 bases, and 9 bases had no gene match. There are 14 residues in the CDR3. CDR3 sequence (DNA): TGTGCCAGCAACCGGGACAGGGGGGCTCGGGAGCAGTACTTC. Residues: CASNRDRGAREQYF. The full variable domain, in which reference TRBV28 and TRBJ2-7 provide the parts outside the CDR3, is DVKVTQSSRYLVKRTGEKVFLECVQDMDHENMFWYRQDPGLGLRLIYFSYDVKMKEKGDIPEGYSVSREKKERFSLILESASTNQTSMYLCASNRDRGAREQYFGPGTRLTVT.